Below, one T cell receptor beta chain is given with its context. Sequencing was performed with immunoSEQ multiplex PCR; in TCRdb, only in-frame clones are kept and a portion is missing. This table has 83,000 or so clones, approximately 87% appearing once. Described time point: peripheral blood 6 weeks after treatment start. These data come from a study of PD-L1 blockade in urothelial cancer. V lost 7 bases and J lost 1, with 10 bases in between. The CDR3 loop spans 12 amino acids. Per germline, CDR1 SQVTM and CDR2 ANQGSEA. This material consisted of PBMCs, taken around atezolizumab (anti-PD-L1) treatment. The chain carries TRBV29-1 and TRBJ1-1, with unresolved D. The receptor comes from a man aged 70-80 years with urothelial cancer. The CDR3 bases are TGCAGCGCCAGTAGCTGGAACACTGAAGCTTTCTTT. Translation: CSASSWNTEAFF.